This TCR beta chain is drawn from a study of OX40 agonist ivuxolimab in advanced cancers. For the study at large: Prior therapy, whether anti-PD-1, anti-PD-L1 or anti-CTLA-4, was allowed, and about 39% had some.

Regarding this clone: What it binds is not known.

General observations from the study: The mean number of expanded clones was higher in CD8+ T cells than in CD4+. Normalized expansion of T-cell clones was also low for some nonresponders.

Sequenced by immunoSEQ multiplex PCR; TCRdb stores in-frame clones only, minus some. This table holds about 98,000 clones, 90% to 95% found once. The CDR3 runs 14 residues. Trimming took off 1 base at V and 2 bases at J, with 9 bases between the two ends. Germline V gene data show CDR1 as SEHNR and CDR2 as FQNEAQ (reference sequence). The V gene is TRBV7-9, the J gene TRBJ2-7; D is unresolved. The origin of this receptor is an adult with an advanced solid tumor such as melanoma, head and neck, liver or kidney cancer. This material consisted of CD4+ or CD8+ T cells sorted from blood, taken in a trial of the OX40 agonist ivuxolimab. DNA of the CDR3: TGTGCCAGCAGCTTAGTGCGCGAAACCTACGAGCAGTACTTC. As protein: CASSLVRETYEQYF.